This T cell receptor beta chain was identified in a study of prognosis after radiotherapy for stage I lung cancer. As for the study in general: Distant metastases after radiotherapy occurred in a handful of patients at a median of approximately 7 months; over 12 showed no significant progression. Findings of the study overall: Any tumor specificity that the expanded TCR clones may have had was not determined.

The CDR3 covers 14 residues. Trimming shortened V by 4 bases and J by 4 bases, and 11 bases separated the two germline ends. From germline, CDR1 is SNHLY and CDR2 FYNNEI. Starting from genomic DNA, TCR beta CDR3 was amplified through two-round multiplex PCR. Each TRBV and TRBJ gene had its own primer in the first PCR round. TCRdb re-derived calls from the multiplex PCR reads in MiXCR, one entry per CDR3 protein. In the table there are around 56,000 distinct CDR3 sequences, less than 30% of which are singletons. At each of two time points, six milliliters of venous blood were taken. This clonotype was found many times. Its target is unknown.

Sequences were derived from PBMCs, sampled before or after stereotactic body radiation therapy (not recorded which). The clonotype originates from a donor at least 50 years old with non-small cell lung cancer. This chain uses TRBV2 with TRBJ1-5, with unresolved D. CDR3 amino acids: CASSGDNINQPQHF. In DNA form, the CDR3 reads TGTGCCAGCAGTGGCGACAATATTAATCAGCCCCAGCATTTT.